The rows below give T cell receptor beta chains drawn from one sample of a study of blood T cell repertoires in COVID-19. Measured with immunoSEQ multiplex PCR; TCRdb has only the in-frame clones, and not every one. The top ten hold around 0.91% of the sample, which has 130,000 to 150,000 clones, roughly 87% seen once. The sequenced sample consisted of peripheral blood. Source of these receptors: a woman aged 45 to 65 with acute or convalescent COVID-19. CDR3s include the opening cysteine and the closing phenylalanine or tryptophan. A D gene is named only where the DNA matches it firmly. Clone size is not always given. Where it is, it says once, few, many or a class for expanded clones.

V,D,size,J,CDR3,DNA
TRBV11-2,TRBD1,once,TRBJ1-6,CASSADRVGGSPLHF,TGTGCCAGCAGCGCCGACAGGGTTGGTGGGTCACCCCTCCACTTT
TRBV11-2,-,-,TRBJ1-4,CASSLGVIGDRKTHEKLFF,TGTGCCAGCAGCTTAGGGGTAATAGGAGACAGGAAAACTCATGAAAAACTGTTTTTT
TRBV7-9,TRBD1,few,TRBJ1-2,CASSLDPTGPYGYTF,TGTGCCAGCAGCTTAGACCCGACAGGGCCTTATGGCTACACCTTC
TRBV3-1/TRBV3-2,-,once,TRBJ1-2,CASSQEGGSYGYTF,TGTGCCAGCAGCCAAGAGGGCGGGTCCTATGGCTACACCTTC
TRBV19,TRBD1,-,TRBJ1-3,CASSAGGQGGGNTIYF,TGTGCCAGTAGTGCCGGGGGACAGGGCGGCGGAAACACCATATATTTT
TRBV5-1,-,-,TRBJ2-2,CASTPMGQNTGELFF,TGCGCCAGCACCCCCATGGGACAGAACACCGGGGAGCTGTTTTTT
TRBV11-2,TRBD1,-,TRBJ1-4,CASSSRNSGGAGEKLFF,TGTGCCAGCAGCTCCCGAAACTCAGGGGGCGCAGGGGAAAAACTGTTTTTT
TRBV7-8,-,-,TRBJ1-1,CASSLILGRGTEAFF,TGTGCCAGCAGCTTAATTCTTGGCAGAGGGACTGAAGCTTTCTTT
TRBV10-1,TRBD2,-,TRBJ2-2,CATTSGTSDTGELFF,TGCGCCACCACCTCCGGGACTAGCGACACCGGGGAGCTGTTTTTT
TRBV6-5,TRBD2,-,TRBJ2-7,CASSYQRESSHEQYF,TGTGCCAGCAGTTACCAGCGGGAGTCTTCCCACGAGCAGTACTTC
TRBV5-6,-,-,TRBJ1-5,CASSLLSGYNQPQHF,TGTGCCAGCAGCTTGCTATCAGGGTACAATCAGCCCCAGCATTTT
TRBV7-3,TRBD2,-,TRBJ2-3,CASSLTTAGGPADTQYF,TGTGCCAGCAGCCTTACCACGGCGGGAGGGCCTGCAGATACGCAGTATTTT
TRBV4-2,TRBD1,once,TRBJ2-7,CASSQAGTGGDEQYF,TGTGCCAGCAGCCAGGCCGGGACAGGGGGCGACGAGCAGTACTTC
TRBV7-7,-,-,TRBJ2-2,CAASPQGLAGELFF,TGTGCCGCTTCCCCGCAGGGTCTGGCCGGGGAGCTGTTTTTT
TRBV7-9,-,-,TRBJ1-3,CASNLKNNGDTIYF,TGTGCCAGCAACCTGAAGAATAACGGGGACACCATATATTTT
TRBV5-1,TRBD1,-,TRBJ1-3,CASSAQGSSSGNTIYF,TGCGCCAGCAGCGCACAGGGGTCTAGCTCTGGAAACACCATATATTTT
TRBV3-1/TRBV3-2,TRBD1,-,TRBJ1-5,CASSRQGGNQPQHF,TGTGCCAGCAGTAGACAGGGGGGCAATCAGCCCCAGCATTTT
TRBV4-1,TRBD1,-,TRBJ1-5,CASSQGTGGANQPQHF,TGCGCCAGCAGCCAAGGTACAGGGGGCGCGAATCAGCCCCAGCATTTT
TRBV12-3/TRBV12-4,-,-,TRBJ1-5,CASRNRVNQPQHF,TGTGCCAGCAGAAACAGGGTAAATCAGCCCCAGCATTTT
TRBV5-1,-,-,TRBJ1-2,CASTAAGRAYGYTF,TGCGCCAGCACCGCCGCCGGCAGGGCTTATGGCTACACCTTC
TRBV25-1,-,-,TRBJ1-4,CASSELGVEKLFF,TGTGCCAGCAGTGAATTAGGGGTTGAAAAACTGTTTTTT
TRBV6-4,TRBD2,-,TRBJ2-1,CASSVLAGGSNEQFF,TGTGCCAGCAGTGTCCTAGCGGGGGGTTCCAATGAGCAGTTCTTC
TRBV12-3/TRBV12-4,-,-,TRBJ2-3,CASSLGNTDTQYF,TGTGCCAGCAGTTTAGGTAACACAGATACGCAGTATTTT
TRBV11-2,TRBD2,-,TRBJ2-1,CASSPRLAGASYNEQFF,TGTGCCAGCAGCCCCCGTTTAGCGGGCGCATCCTACAATGAGCAGTTCTTC
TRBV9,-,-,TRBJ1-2,CASSKRRGGEGYTF,TGTGCCAGCAGCAAAAGAAGGGGGGGCGAAGGCTACACCTTC
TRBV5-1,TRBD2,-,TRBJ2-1,CASSSGLAGGNEQFF,TGCGCCAGCAGCTCAGGACTAGCGGGGGGAAATGAGCAGTTCTTC
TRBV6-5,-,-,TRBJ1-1,CASSYSIRSDTEAFF,TGTGCCAGCAGTTACTCGATTCGGTCCGACACTGAAGCTTTCTTT
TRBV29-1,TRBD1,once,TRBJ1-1,CSVKPGQGATAFF,TGCAGCGTTAAGCCGGGACAGGGGGCTACAGCTTTCTTT
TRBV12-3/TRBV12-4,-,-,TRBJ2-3,CASSFKGVDTQYF,TGTGCCAGCAGTTTCAAGGGGGTTGATACGCAGTATTTT
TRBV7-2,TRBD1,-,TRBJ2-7,CASSSTGTAYEQYF,TGTGCCAGCAGCTCTACCGGGACAGCCTACGAGCAGTACTTC
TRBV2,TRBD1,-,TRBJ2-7,CASSEASGTELYEQYF,TGTGCCAGCAGTGAGGCCTCCGGGACAGAACTCTACGAGCAGTACTTC
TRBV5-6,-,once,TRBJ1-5,CASSRTPGQPQHF,TGTGCCAGCAGCCGTACTCCAGGTCAGCCCCAGCATTTT
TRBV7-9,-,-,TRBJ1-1,CAVLAPRQVNTEAFF,TGTGCCGTCCTAGCCCCGAGACAGGTGAACACTGAAGCTTTCTTT
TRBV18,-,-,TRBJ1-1,CASSEANTEAFF,TGTGCCAGCTCCGAAGCGAACACTGAAGCTTTCTTT
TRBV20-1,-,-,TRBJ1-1,CSASGPLVLAFF,TGCAGTGCTAGTGGGCCCCTGGTGTTAGCTTTCTTT
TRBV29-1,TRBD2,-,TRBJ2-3,CSVEPAGAPGTQYF,TGCAGCGTTGAACCAGCGGGGGCCCCAGGGACGCAGTATTTT
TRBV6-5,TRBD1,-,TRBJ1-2,CASSHRGNGYTF,TGTGCCAGCAGTCACAGGGGAAATGGCTACACCTTC
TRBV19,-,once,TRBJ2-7,CASSIWGSRPYEQYF,TGTGCCAGTAGTATTTGGGGCAGTAGACCTTACGAGCAGTACTTC
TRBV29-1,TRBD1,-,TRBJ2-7,CSVHLQGYEQYF,TGCAGCGTTCACCTACAGGGGTACGAGCAGTACTTC
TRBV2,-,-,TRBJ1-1,CASAPVNTEAFF,TGTGCCAGCGCCCCAGTCAACACTGAAGCTTTCTTT
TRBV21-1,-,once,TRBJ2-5,CASSPGGTSGETQYF,TGTGCCAGCAGCCCTGGGGGCACTAGCGGCGAGACCCAGTACTTC
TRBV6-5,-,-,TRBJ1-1,CASRAGGSDTEAFF,TGTGCCAGCAGAGCAGGTGGCTCCGACACTGAAGCTTTCTTT
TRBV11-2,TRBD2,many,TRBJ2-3,CASSLGYLRGVRTDTQYF,TGTGCCAGCAGCTTAGGTTACTTGCGGGGGGTCCGCACAGATACGCAGTATTTT
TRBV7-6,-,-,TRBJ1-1,CASSLGAGDTEAFF,TGTGCCAGCAGTTTGGGGGCGGGTGACACTGAAGCTTTCTTT
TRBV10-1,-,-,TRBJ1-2,CASSDRGYGYTF,TGCGCCAGCAGTGACAGGGGCTATGGCTACACCTTC
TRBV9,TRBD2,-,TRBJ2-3,CASGRAGEDTQYF,TGTGCCAGCGGGAGGGCCGGGGAAGATACGCAGTATTTT
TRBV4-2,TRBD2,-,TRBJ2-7,CASSQVITSVSYEQYF,TGTGCCAGCAGCCAAGTAATAACTAGCGTCTCCTACGAGCAGTACTTC
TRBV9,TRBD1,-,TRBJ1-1,CASSAGGQSEAFF,TGTGCCAGCAGCGCCGGGGGACAGTCTGAAGCTTTCTTT
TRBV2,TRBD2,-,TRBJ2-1,CASSVGGSPHNEQFF,TGTGCCAGCAGTGTGGGCGGGAGCCCCCACAATGAGCAGTTCTTC
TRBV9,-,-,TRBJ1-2,CASSVVAGQGYTF,TGTGCCAGCAGCGTAGTGGCAGGGCAGGGCTACACCTTC
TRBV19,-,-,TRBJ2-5,CASSSFPWGRETQYF,TGTGCCAGTAGTAGCTTCCCTTGGGGGAGGGAGACCCAGTACTTC
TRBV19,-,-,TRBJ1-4,CASSIGHSYNEKLFF,TGTGCCAGTAGTATCGGACATTCTTATAATGAAAAACTGTTTTTT
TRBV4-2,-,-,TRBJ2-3,CASSPLLATDTQYF,TGTGCCAGCAGCCCCCTCCTAGCCACAGATACGCAGTATTTT
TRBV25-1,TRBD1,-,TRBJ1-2,CASSDPETGNGYTF,TGTGCCAGCAGTGACCCCGAGACAGGGAACGGCTACACCTTC
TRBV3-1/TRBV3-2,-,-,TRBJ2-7,CASSPGAISYEQYF,TGTGCCAGCAGCCCTGGGGCAATCTCCTACGAGCAGTACTTC
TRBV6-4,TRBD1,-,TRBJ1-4,CARLRDRVNEKLFF,TGTGCCAGGCTCCGGGACAGGGTTAATGAAAAACTGTTTTTT
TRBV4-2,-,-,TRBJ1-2,CASSQDSVLEGRDGYTF,TGTGCCAGCAGCCAAGATTCTGTATTGGAGGGGAGGGATGGCTACACCTTC